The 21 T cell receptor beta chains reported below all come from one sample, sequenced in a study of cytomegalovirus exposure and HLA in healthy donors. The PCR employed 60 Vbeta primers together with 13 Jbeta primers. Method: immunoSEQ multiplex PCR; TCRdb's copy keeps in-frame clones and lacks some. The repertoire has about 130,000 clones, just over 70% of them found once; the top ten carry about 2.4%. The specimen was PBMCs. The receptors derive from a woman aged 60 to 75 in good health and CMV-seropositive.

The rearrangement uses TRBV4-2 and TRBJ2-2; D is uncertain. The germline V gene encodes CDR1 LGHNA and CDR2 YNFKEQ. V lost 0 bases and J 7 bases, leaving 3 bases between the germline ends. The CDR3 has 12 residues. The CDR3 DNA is TGTGCCAGCAGCCAAGATAACGGGGAGCTGTTTTTT. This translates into CASSQDNGELFF.

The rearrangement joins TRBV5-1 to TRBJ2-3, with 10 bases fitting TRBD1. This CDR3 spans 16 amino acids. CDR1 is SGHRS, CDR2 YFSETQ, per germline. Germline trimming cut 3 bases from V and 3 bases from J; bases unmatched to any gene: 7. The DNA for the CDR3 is TGCGCCAGCAGCTCCGGACAGGGGGGGTCGACAGATACGCAGTATTTT. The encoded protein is CASSSGQGGSTDTQYF.

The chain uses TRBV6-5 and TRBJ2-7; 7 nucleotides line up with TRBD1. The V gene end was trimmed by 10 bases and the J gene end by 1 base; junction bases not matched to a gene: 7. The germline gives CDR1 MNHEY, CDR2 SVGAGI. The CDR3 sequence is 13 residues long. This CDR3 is CAIFRDSSYEQYF. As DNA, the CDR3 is TGTGCCATCTTCCGGGACAGTTCCTACGAGCAGTACTTC.

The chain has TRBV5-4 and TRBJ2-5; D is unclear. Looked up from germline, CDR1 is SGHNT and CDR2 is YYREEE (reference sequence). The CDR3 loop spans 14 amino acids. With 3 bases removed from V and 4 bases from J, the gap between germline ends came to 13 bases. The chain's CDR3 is CASSSAVLGETQYF. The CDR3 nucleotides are TGTGCCAGCAGCTCTGCGGTGCTCGGAGAGACCCAGTACTTC.

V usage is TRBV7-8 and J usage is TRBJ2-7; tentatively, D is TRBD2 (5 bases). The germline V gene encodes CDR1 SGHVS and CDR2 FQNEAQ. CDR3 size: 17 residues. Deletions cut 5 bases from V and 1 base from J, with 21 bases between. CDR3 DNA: TGTGCCAGCAGCCCACCTTACCTGGTCGGGGAGTCCTACGAGCAGTACTTC. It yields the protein CASSPPYLVGESYEQYF.

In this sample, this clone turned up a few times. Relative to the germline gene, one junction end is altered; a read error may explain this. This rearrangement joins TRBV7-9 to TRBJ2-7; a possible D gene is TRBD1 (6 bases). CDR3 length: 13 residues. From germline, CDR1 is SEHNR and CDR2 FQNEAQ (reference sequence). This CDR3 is CSSSSMYRDEQYF. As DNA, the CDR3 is TGTTCCAGCAGCTCGATGTACAGGGACGAGCAGTACTTC.

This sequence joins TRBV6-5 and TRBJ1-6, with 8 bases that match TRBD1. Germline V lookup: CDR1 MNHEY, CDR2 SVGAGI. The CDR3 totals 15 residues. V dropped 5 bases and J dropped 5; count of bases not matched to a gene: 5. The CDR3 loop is CASSGQGGNNSPLHF. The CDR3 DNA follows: TGTGCCAGCAGTGGACAGGGTGGGAATAATTCACCCCTCCACTTT.

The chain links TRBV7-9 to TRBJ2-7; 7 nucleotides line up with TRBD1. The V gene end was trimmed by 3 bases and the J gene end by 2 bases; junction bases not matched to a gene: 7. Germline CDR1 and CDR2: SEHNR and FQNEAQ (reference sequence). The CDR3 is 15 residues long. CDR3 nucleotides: TGTGCCAGCAGCTTCCCTTTACAGGGGACCTACGAGCAGTACTTC. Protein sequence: CASSFPLQGTYEQYF.

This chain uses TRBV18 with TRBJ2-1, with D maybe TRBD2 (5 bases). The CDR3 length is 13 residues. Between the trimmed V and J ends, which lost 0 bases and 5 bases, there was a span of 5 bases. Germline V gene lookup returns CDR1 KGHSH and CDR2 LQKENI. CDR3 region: CASSPPGDNEQFF. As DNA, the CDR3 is TGTGCCAGCTCACCACCGGGAGACAATGAGCAGTTCTTC.

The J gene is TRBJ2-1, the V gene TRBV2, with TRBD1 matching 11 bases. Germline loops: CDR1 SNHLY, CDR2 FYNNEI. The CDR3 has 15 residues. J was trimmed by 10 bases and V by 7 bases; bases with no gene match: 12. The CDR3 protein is CASKGGTGGGSEQFF. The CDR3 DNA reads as TGTGCCAGCAAGGGGGGGACAGGGGGTGGGAGCGAGCAGTTCTTC.

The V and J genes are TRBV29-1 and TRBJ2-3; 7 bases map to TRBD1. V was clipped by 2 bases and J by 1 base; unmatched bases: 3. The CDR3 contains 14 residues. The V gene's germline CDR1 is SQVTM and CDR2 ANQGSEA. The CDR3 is CSVERQGGTDTQYF. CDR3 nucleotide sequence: TGCAGCGTTGAACGACAGGGTGGCACAGATACGCAGTATTTT.

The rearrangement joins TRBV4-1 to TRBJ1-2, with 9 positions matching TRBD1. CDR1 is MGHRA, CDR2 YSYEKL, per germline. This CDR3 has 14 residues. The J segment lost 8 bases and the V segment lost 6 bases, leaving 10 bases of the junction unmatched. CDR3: CASRTAGTGTGYTF. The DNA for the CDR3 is TGCGCCAGCAGAACGGCCGGGACAGGGACCGGCTACACCTTC.

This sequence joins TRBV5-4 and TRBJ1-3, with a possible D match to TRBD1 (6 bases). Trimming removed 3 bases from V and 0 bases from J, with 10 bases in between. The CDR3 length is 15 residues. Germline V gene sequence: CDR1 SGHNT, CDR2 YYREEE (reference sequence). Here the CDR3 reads CASSSKQGSGNTIYF. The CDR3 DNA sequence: TGTGCCAGCAGCTCGAAACAGGGCTCTGGAAACACCATATATTTT. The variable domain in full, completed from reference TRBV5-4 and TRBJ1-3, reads ETGVTQSPTHLIKTRGQQVTLRCSSQSGHNTVSWYQQALGQGPQFIFQYYREEENGRGNFPPRFSGLQFPNYSSELNVNALELDDSALYLCASSSKQGSGNTIYFGEGSWLTVV.

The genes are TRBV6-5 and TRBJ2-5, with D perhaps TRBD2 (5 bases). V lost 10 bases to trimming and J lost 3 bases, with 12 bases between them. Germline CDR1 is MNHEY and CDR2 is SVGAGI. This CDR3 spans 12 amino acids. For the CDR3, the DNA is TGTGCCATGCAGCGGCGGGAAGAGACCCAGTACTTC. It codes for CAMQRREETQYF.

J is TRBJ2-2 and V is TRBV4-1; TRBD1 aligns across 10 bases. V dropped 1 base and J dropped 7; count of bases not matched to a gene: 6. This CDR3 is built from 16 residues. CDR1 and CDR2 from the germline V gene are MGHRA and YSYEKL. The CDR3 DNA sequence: TGCGCCAGCAGCCAAGGAGACAGGGGGCATGGCGGGGAGCTGTTTTTT. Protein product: CASSQGDRGHGGELFF.

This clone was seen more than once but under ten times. CDR3 in amino acids: CATSGGQSTNSYEQYF. The DNA of the CDR3 is TGTGCCACCAGCGGGGGACAGAGTACGAATTCCTACGAGCAGTACTTC. The chain couples TRBV15 to TRBJ2-7; 7 nucleotides match TRBD1. From germline, CDR1 is LNHNV and CDR2 YYDKDF (reference sequence). The V segment lost 5 bases and the J segment 1 base; nucleotides outside the gene matches: 11. The CDR3 is 16 residues long.

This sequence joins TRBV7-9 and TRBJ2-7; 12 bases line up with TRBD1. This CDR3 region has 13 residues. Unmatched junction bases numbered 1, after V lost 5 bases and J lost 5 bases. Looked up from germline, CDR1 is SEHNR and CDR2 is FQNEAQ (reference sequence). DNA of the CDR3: TGTGCCAGCAGCCGGGACAGGGGGCACGAGCAGTACTTC. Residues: CASSRDRGHEQYF.

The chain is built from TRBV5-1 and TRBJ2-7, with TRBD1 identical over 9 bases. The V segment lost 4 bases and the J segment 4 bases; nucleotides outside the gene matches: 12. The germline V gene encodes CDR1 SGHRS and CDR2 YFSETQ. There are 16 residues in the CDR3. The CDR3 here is CASSGGVVGQGYEQYF. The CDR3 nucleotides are TGCGCCAGCAGCGGTGGGGTTGTGGGACAGGGTTACGAGCAGTACTTC.

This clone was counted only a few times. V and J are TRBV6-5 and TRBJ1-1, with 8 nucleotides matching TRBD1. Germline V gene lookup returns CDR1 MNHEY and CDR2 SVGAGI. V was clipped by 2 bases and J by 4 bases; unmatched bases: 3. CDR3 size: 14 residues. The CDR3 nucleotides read TGTGCCAGCAGTTACCCAGACAGGGGCACTGAAGCTTTCTTT. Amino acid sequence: CASSYPDRGTEAFF.

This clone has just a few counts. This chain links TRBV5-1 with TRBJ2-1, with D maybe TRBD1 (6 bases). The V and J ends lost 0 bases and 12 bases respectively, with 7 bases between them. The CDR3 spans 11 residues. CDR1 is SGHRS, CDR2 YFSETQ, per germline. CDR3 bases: TGCGCCAGCAGCTTGGAAGGGGGGCAGTTCTTC. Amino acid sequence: CASSLEGGQFF.

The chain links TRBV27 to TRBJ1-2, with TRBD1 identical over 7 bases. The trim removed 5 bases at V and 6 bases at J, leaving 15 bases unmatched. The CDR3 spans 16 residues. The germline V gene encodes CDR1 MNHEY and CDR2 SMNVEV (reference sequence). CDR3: CASSRRGDGAVDGYTF. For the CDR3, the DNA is TGTGCCAGCAGTCGCAGGGGGGACGGCGCTGTGGATGGCTACACCTTC.